This TCR beta chain was captured in a study of beta chain features in type 1 diabetes. Deletions cut 5 bases from V and 9 bases from J, with 17 bases between. Germline CDR1 and CDR2: SNHLY and FYNNEI. The CDR3 contains 15 residues. Of the isolated RNA, all was reverse transcribed, and so the sequenced material was expressed TCRB transcripts. Data came from immunoSEQ multiplex PCR; TCRdb stores just in-frame clones and leaves some out. The table has about 360,000 clones, about 12% seen once. A single heparinised blood sample, averaging about 120 mL, was obtained per donor. Populations obtained by sorting all exceeded 95% purity. In regard to this clone: Its antigen is still unknown.

Study outcomes and limitations: Among type 1 diabetes patients, VDJ junctions had fewer insertions and more deletions. People with Type 1 diabetes carried modestly yet significantly shorter TCRB CDR3s in all four CD4+ subsets.

Sequencing used naive CD4+ T cells from blood. This TCR was sampled from a man between 18 and 35 years old in good health. V and J are TRBV2 and TRBJ1-6, with D maybe TRBD1 (5 bases). CDR3 in amino acids: CASSTDPGLSSPLHF. The CDR3 DNA reads as TGTGCCAGCAGTACCGACCCGGGACTGAGTTCACCCCTCCACTTT.